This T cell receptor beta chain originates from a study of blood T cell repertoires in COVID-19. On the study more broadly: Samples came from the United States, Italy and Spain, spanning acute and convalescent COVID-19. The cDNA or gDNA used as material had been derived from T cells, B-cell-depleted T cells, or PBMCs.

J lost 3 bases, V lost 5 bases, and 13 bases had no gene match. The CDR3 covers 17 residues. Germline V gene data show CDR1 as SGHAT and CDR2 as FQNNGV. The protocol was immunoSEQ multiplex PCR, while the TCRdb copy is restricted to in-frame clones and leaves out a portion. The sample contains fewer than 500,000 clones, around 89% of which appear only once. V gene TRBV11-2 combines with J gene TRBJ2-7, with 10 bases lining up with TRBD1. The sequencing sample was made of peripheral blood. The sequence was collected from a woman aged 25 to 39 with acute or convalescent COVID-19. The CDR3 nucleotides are TGTGCCAGCAGCAGGGAAGGTTGGGACAGGGGTTTCTACGAGCAGTACTTC. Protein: CASSREGWDRGFYEQYF.